A selection of T cell receptor beta chains follows, all from one sample in a study of T cells expressing NK-cell markers. TCRdb reanalyzed the 5' RACE reads and collapses them to one entry per CDR3 protein, without DNA. This repertoire comprises over 100,000 distinct CDR3 sequences; its ten largest clones make up less than 20%. The sequencing input was blood T cells: a sorted CD56 or NKG2C T cell subset, CD4+ or CD8+ T cells, or bulk PBMC T cells (not recorded which). The receptors stem from a woman aged 18-70 years in good health. CDR3s include the opening cysteine and the closing phenylalanine or tryptophan. Fields, in order: J gene, V gene, CDR3 protein.

>TRBJ2-5|TRBV7-2
CASSLRDSRETQYF
>TRBJ2-3|TRBV9
CASSVATSGTDTQYF
>TRBJ2-1|TRBV6-5
CASSYFGLAGGPSYNEQFF
>TRBJ1-5|TRBV25-1
CASSDGLQPQHF
>TRBJ1-4|TRBV15
CATSSLTSTNEKLFF
>TRBJ1-2|TRBV30
CAWSSVRHGYTF
>TRBJ2-5|TRBV4-1
CASSHYPQTGLETQYF
>TRBJ2-3|TRBV20-1
CSARDVATFSSTDTQYF
>TRBJ2-3|TRBV12-3/TRBV12-4
CASSPNLDPSTDTQYF
>TRBJ2-5|TRBV7-9
CASSLVRDPGTQYF
>TRBJ1-5|TRBV28
CASTYRDISNQPQHF
>TRBJ2-3|TRBV7-9
CASSSTPGQGVDTQYF
>TRBJ1-2|TRBV29-1
CSVAGTGGYTF
>TRBJ2-7|TRBV19
CASSPGISYEQYF
>TRBJ1-1|TRBV20-1
CSAREYTEAFF
>TRBJ2-3|TRBV19
CASSIRTTDTQYF
>TRBJ2-3|TRBV28
CASSSDSMERQYF
>TRBJ2-1|TRBV12-3/TRBV12-4
CASRPSGGGYNEQFF
>TRBJ1-4|TRBV28
CASGDSGGEKLFF
>TRBJ2-7|TRBV4-3
CASSAAEGDAYEQYF
>TRBJ2-3|TRBV2
CASSDSYASSTDTQYF
>TRBJ2-3|TRBV24-1
CATRTGLGTDTQYF